This T cell receptor (beta chain) comes out of a study of cytomegalovirus exposure and HLA in healthy donors. The overall study: The 666 first-cohort repertoires shared a platform with the 120 or so validation repertoires, as reported in a later analysis. General observations from the study: Cytomegalovirus association was assigned to under 200 TCR beta chains. TCR clusters originating in the first cohort tended to co-occur in the 110 or so validation repertoires, according to a later analysis.

Only a few counts were recorded for this clone. Its antigen is unknown. Germline lookup yields CDR1 SGHRS and CDR2 YFSETQ. V was trimmed by 4 bases and J by 3 bases, leaving 13 bases between them. The CDR3 is 14 amino acids. Separation from the approximately 660-subject first cohort characterized the roughly 120-subject validation cohort, to which the donors belonged. TCRdb keeps only in-frame clones here, not all; method: immunoSEQ multiplex PCR. The repertoire consists of roughly 200,000 clones, with about 81% occurring once and the leading ten covering 1.2%. Sequenced material: PBMCs. This chain uses TRBV5-1 with TRBJ1-1, with a weak D call TRBD1 (5 bases). The clonotype originates from a woman aged 30 to 39 in good health and CMV-seronegative. The CDR3 sequence is CASSIDRPHTEAFF. Here the CDR3 DNA reads TGCGCCAGCAGCATCGACAGACCCCACACTGAAGCTTTCTTT.